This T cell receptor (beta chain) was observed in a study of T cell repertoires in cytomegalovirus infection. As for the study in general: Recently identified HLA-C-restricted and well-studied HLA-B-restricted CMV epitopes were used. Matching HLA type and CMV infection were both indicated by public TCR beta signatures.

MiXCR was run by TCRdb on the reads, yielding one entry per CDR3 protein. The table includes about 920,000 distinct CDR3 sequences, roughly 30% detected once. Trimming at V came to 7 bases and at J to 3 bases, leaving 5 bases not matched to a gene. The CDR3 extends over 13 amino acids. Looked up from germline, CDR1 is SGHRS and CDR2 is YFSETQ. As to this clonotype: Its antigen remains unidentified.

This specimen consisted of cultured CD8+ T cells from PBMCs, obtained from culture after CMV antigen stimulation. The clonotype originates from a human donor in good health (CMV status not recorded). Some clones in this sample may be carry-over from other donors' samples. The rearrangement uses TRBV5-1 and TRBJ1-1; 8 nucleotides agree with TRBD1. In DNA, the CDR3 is TGCGCCAGCTGCGGACAGGGTCACACTGAAGCTTTCTTT. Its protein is CASCGQGHTEAFF. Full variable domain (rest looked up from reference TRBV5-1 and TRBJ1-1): KAGVTQTPRYLIKTRGQQVTLSCSPISGHRSVSWYQQTPGQGLQFLFEYFSETQRNKGNFPGRFSGRQFSNSRSEMNVSTLELGDSALYLCASCGQGHTEAFFGQGTRLTVV.